Presented here are 3 T cell receptor beta chains from one specimen sequenced in a study of cytomegalovirus exposure and HLA in healthy donors. Produced via immunoSEQ multiplex PCR; TCRdb's table is partial and in-frame only. This table holds 98,000 or so clones, under 85% found once. Sample: PBMCs. The source of these receptors is a woman between 18 and 29 years old in good health and CMV-seronegative.

This clone was detected a few times. V usage is TRBV6-5 and J usage is TRBJ1-6; no definite D call. V was trimmed by 6 bases and J by 11 bases, leaving 11 bases between them. Germline lookup yields CDR1 MNHEY and CDR2 SVGAGI. The CDR3 has 12 residues. The CDR3 loop reads CASSLGGAPLHF. In DNA, the CDR3 is TGTGCCAGCAGCCTGGGAGGAGCACCCCTCCACTTT.

The chain uses TRBV10-3 and TRBJ2-2; tentative D call: TRBD2 (7 bases). The CDR3 is 14 amino acids. The germline V gene encodes CDR1 ENHRY and CDR2 SYGVKD. Trimming cost V 6 bases and J 7 bases, with 15 bases left between them. The CDR3 DNA is TGTGCCATCAGCTGGGGGGGGCAAAACGGGGAGCTGTTTTTT. This encodes CAISWGGQNGELFF.

The chain recombines TRBV12-5 with TRBJ1-1; tentative D call: TRBD1 (6 bases). This CDR3 contains 13 residues. V dropped 10 bases and J dropped 1 base, with 13 bases sitting between them. Germline CDR1 is LGHNT and CDR2 is FRNRAP. The CDR3 region is CATGDGGNTEAFF. The CDR3 DNA sequence: TGTGCTACAGGGGACGGTGGGAACACTGAAGCTTTCTTT. The whole variable domain, filled in from reference TRBV12-5 and TRBJ1-1, reads DARVTQTPRHKVTEMGQEVTMRCQPILGHNTVFWYRQTMMQGLELLAYFRNRAPLDDSGMPKDRFSAEMPDATLATLKIQPSEPRDSAVYFCATGDGGNTEAFFGQGTRLTVV.